This is a list of T cell receptor beta chains from one sample in a study of T cell responses to AZD1222 COVID-19 vaccine. Produced via immunoSEQ multiplex PCR; TCRdb's table is partial and in-frame only. The sample consists of around 130,000 clones, just under 95% of them appearing once. This specimen consisted of peripheral blood, obtained 28 days after the second AZD1222 dose. Receptors were obtained from an adult who received the AZD1222 COVID-19 vaccine. The CDR3 runs from the conserved cysteine through the conserved F or W. A D gene is named only where the DNA matches it firmly. Where a row states a size, it is once, few, many or the class of an expanded clone; other rows omit it.

abundance: .
v_gene: TRBV28
j_gene: TRBJ1-6
d_gene: .
CDR3nt: TGTGCCAGCAGTTTATCAGGTTTCAATTCACCCCTCCACTTT
CDR3aa: CASSLSGFNSPLHF

abundance: .
v_gene: TRBV5-1
j_gene: TRBJ1-2
d_gene: TRBD1
CDR3nt: TGCGCCAGCAGCTTACAACGGACAGGTGGCTACACCTTC
CDR3aa: CASSLQRTGGYTF

abundance: .
v_gene: TRBV6-5
j_gene: TRBJ2-6
d_gene: TRBD1
CDR3nt: TGTGCCAGCAGTTACTCGGGACAGGGGAACGTCCTGACTTTC
CDR3aa: CASSYSGQGNVLTF

abundance: once
v_gene: TRBV7-3
j_gene: TRBJ2-5
d_gene: TRBD2
CDR3nt: TGTGCCAGCAGCCTCAACGGGGGGGCGCGAGAGACCCAGTACTTC
CDR3aa: CASSLNGGARETQYF

abundance: .
v_gene: TRBV19
j_gene: TRBJ2-5
d_gene: .
CDR3nt: TGTGCCAGTAGTATGTGGGGCCAAGAGACCCAGTACTTC
CDR3aa: CASSMWGQETQYF

abundance: .
v_gene: TRBV12-5
j_gene: TRBJ2-2
d_gene: .
CDR3nt: TGTGCTAGTGGTTTGGAAGCGGAGAACACCGGGGAGCTGTTTTTT
CDR3aa: CASGLEAENTGELFF

abundance: .
v_gene: TRBV18
j_gene: TRBJ1-4
d_gene: TRBD1
CDR3nt: TGTGCCAGCTCACCCAGGACAGGGGGAGTCGAAAAACTGTTTTTT
CDR3aa: CASSPRTGGVEKLFF

abundance: .
v_gene: TRBV7-9
j_gene: TRBJ1-4
d_gene: .
CDR3nt: TGTGCCAGCAGCCCAGGCGCAACTAATGAAAAACTGTTTTTT
CDR3aa: CASSPGATNEKLFF

abundance: once
v_gene: TRBV30
j_gene: TRBJ1-5
d_gene: TRBD1
CDR3nt: TGTGCCTGGAGCCCAGGGGGTAGTCAGCCCCAGCATTTT
CDR3aa: CAWSPGGSQPQHF

abundance: .
v_gene: TRBV9
j_gene: TRBJ2-5
d_gene: TRBD2
CDR3nt: TGTGCCAGCAGCCCCCAGGGACTAGTGGGGCAAGAGACCCAGTACTTC
CDR3aa: CASSPQGLVGQETQYF